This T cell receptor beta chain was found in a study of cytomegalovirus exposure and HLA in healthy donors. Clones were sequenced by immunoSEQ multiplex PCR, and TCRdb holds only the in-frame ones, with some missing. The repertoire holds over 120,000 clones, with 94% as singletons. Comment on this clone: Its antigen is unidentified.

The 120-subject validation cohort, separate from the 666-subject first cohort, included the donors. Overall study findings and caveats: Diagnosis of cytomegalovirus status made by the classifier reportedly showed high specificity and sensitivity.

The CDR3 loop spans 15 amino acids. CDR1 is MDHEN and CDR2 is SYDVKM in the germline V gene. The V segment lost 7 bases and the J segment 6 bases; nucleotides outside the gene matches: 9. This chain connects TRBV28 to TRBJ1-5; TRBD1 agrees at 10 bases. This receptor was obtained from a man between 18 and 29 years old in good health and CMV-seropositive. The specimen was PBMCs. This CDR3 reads CASNLGTGVGQPQHF. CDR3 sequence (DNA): TGTGCCAGCAATTTGGGGACAGGGGTGGGTCAGCCCCAGCATTTT. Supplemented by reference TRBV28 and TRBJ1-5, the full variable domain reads DVKVTQSSRYLVKRTGEKVFLECVQDMDHENMFWYRQDPGLGLRLIYFSYDVKMKEKGDIPEGYSVSREKKERFSLILESASTNQTSMYLCASNLGTGVGQPQHFGDGTRLSIL.